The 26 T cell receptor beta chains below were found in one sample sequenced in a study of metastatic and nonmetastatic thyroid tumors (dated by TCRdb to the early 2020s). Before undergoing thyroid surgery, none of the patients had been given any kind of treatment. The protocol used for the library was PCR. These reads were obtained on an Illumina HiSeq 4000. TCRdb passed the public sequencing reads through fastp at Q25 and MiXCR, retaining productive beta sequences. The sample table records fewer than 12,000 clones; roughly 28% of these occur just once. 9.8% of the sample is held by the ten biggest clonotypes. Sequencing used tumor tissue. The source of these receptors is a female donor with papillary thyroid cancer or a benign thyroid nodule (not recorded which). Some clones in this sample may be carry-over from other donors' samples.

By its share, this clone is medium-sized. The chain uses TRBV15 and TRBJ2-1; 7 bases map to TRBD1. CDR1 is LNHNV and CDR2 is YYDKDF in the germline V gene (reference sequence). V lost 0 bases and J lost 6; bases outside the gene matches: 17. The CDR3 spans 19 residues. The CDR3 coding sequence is TGTGCCACCAGCAGAGACAACCGCACGACAGGGAACGTGTTCAATGAGCAGTTCTTC. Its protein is CATSRDNRTTGNVFNEQFF.

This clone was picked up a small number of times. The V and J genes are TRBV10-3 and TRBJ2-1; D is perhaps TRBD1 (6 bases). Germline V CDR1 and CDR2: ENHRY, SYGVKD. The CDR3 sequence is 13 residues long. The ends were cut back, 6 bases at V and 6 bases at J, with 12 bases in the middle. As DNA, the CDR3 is TGTGCCATCAGGGAGGACAGCTCCAATGAGCAGTTCTTC. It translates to CAIREDSSNEQFF.

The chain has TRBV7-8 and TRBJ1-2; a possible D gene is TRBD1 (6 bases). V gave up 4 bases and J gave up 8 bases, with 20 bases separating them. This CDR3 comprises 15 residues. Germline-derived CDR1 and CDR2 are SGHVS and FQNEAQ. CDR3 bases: TGTGCCAGCAGCTCCTCCGGACAGCCGCGATCGGGCTACACCTTC. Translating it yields CASSSSGQPRSGYTF. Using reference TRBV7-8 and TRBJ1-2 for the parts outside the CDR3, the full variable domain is GAGVSQSPRYKVAKRGQDVALRCDPISGHVSLFWYQQALGQGPEFLTYFQNEAQLDKSGLPSDRFFAERPEGSVSTLKIQRTQQEDSAVYLCASSSSGQPRSGYTFGSGTRLTVV.

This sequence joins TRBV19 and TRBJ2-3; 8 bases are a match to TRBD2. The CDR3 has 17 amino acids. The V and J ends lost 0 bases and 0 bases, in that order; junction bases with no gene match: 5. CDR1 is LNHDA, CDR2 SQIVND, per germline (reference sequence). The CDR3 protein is CASSIDGSGASTDTQYF. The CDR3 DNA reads TGTGCCAGTAGTATAGATGGTAGCGGGGCTAGCACAGATACGCAGTATTTT.

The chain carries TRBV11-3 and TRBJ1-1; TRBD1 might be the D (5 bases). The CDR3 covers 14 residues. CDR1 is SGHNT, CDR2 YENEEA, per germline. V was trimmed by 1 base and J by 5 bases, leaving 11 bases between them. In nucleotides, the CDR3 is TGTGCCAGCAGCTTAGGGGGGACCGTTACTGAAGCTTTCTTT. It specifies CASSLGGTVTEAFF.

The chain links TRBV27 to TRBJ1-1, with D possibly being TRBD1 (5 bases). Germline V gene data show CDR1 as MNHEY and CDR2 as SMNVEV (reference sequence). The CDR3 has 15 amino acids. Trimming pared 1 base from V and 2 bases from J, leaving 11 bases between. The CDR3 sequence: CASSLLTAPNTEAFF. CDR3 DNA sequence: TGTGCCAGCAGTTTATTGACAGCCCCAAACACTGAAGCTTTCTTT.

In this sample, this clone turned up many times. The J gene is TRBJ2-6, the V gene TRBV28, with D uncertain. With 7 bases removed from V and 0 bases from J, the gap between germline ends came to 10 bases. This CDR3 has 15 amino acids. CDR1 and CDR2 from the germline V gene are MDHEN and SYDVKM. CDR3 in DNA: TGTGCCAGCAATTCCCCAGGCTCTGGGGCCAACGTCCTGACTTTC. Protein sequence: CASNSPGSGANVLTF.

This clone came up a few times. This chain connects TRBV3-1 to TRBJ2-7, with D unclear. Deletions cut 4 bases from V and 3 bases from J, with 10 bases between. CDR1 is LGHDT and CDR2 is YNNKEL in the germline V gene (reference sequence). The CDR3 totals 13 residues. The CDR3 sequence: CASSPTDLYEQYF. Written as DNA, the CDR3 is TGTGCCAGCAGCCCAACGGATCTCTACGAGCAGTACTTC.

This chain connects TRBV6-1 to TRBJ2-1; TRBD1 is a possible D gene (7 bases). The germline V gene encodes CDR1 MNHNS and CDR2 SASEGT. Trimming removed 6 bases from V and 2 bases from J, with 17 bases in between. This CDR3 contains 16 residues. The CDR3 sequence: CASSLTGTDTYNEQFF. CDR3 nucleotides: TGTGCCAGCAGCCTGACAGGGACTGATACCTACAATGAGCAGTTCTTC.

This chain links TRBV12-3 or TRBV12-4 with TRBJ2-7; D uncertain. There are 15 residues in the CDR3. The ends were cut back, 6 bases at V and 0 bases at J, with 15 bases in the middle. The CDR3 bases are TGTGCCAGCAGCGCAATGAGTACCCCCTCCTACGAGCAGTACTTC. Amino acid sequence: CASSAMSTPSYEQYF.

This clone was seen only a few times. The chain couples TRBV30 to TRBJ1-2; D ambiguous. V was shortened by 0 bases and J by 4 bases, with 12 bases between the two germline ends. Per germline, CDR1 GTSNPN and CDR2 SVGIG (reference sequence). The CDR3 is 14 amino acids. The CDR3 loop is CAWSVQGLLYGYTF. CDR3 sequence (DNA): TGTGCCTGGAGTGTACAAGGACTTCTCTATGGCTACACCTTC.

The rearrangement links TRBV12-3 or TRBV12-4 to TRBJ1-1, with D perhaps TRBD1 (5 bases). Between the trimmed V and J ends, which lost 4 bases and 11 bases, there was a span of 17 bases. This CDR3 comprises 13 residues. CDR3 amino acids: CASSSQGFSEAFF. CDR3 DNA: TGTGCCAGCAGTTCTCAGGGATTCTCGGAGGCTTTCTTT.

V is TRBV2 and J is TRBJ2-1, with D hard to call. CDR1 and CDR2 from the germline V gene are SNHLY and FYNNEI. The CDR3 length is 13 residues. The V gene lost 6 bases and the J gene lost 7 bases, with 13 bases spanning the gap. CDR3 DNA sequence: TGTGCCAGCAGCGTCGGTGTACTGAATGAGCAGTTCTTC. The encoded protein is CASSVGVLNEQFF.

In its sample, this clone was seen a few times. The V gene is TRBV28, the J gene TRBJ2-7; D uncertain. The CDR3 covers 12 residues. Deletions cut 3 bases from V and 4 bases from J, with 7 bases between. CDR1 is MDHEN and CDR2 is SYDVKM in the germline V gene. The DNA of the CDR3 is TGTGCCAGCAGTTTTGGGGTATACGAGCAGTACTTC. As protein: CASSFGVYEQYF.

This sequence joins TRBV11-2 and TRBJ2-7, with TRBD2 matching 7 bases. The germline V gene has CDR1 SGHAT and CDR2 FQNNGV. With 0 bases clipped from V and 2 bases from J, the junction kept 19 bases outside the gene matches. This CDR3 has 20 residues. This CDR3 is CASSLEVGGEWAGDPYEQYF. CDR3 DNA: TGTGCCAGCAGCTTAGAGGTGGGCGGTGAGTGGGCGGGAGACCCCTACGAGCAGTACTTC.

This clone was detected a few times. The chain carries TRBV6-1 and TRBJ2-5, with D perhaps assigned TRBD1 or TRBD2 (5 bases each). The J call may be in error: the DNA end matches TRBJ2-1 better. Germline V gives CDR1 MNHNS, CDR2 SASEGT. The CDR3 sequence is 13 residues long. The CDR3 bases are TGTGCCAGCAGTGTTTGGGGACCCAATGAGCAGTTCTTC. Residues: CASSVWGPNEQFF.

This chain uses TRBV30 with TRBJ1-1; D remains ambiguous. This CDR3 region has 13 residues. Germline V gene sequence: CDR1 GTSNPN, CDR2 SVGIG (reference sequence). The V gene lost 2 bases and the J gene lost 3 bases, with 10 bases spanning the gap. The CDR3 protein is CAWSREKDTEAFF. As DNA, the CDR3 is TGTGCCTGGAGTAGGGAGAAGGACACTGAAGCTTTCTTT.

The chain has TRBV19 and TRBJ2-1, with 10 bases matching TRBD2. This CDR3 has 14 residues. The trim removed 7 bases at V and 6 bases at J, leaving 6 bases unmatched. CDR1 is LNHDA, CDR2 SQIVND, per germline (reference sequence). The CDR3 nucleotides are TGTGCCAGTAATCTCGGGACTAGCGTCAATGAGCAGTTCTTC. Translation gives CASNLGTSVNEQFF.

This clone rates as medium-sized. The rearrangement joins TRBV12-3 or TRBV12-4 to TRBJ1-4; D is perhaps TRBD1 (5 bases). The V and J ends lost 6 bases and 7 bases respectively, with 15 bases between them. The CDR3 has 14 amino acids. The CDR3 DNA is TGTGCCAGCAGCCCAGGGTGGGGGAGTGAAAAACTGTTTTTT. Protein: CASSPGWGSEKLFF.

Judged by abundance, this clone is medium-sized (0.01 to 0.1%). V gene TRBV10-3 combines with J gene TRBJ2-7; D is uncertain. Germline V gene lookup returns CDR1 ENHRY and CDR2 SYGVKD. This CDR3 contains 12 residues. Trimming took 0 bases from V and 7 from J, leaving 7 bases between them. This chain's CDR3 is CAISESLGEQYF. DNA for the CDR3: TGTGCCATCAGTGAGTCGTTAGGGGAGCAGTACTTC.

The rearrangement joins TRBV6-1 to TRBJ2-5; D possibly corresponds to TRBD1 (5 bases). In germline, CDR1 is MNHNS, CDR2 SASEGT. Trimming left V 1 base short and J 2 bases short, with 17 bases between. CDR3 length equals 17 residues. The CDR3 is CASSEGDSLIRQETQYF. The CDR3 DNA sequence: TGTGCCAGCAGTGAAGGCGACAGCCTTATTCGACAAGAGACCCAGTACTTC.

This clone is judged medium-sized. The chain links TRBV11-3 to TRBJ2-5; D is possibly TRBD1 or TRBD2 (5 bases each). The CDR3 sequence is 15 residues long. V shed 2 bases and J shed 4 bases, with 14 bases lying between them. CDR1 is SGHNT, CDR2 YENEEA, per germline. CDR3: CASSLSGTRRETQYF. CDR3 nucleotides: TGTGCCAGCAGCTTATCCGGGACGAGAAGAGAGACCCAGTACTTC.

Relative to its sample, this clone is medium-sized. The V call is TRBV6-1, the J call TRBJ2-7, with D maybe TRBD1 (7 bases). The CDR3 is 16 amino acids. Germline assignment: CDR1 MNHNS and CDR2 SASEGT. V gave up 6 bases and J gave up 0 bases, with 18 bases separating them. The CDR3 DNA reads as TGTGCCAGCAGCCCCGGGTGGGGGGACAGCTCCTACGAGCAGTACTTC. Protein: CASSPGWGDSSYEQYF.

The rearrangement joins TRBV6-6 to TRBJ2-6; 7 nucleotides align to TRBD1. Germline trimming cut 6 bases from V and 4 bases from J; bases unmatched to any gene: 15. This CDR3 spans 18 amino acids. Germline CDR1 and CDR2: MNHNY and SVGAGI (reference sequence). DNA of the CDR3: TGTGCCAGCAGGGCAGAGGGGGCCCTTTTAGCCGGGGCCAACGTCCTGACTTTC. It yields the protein CASRAEGALLAGANVLTF.

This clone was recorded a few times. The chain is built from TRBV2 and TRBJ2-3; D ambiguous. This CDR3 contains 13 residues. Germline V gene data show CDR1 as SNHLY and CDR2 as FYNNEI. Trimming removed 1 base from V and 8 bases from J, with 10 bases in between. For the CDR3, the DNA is TGTGCCAGCAGTGAAGGGGAATCCCTTACGCAGTATTTT. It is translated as CASSEGESLTQYF. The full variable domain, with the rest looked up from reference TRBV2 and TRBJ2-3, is EPEVTQTPSHQVTQMGQEVILRCVPISNHLYFYWYRQILGQKVEFLVSFYNNEISEKSEIFDDQFSVERPDGSNFTLKIRSTKLEDSAMYFCASSEGESLTQYFGPGTRLTVL.

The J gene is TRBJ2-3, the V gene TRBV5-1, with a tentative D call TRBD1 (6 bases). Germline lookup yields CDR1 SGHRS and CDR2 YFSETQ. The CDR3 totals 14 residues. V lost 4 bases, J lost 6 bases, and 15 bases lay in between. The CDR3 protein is CASSLERTVDTQYF. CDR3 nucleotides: TGCGCCAGCAGCCTAGAACGGACAGTTGATACGCAGTATTTT.